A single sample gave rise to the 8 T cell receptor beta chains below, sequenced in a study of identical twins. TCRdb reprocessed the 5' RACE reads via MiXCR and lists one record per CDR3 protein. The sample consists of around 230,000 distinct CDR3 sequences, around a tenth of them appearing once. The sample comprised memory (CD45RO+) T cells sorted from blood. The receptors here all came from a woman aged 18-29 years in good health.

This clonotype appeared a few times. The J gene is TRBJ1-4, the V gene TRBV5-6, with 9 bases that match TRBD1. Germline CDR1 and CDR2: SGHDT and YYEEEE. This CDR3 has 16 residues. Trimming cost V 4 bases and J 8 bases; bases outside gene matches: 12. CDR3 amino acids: CASSPWGTGSYEKLFF. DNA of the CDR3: TGTGCCAGCAGCCCGTGGGGGACAGGGTCATACGAAAAACTGTTTTTT.

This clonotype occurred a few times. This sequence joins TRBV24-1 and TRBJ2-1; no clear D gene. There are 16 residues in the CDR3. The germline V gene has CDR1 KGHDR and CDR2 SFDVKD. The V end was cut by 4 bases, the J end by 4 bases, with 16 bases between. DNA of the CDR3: TGTGCCACCAGTGACAGCGCAAAGGGCCGTTACAATGAGCAGTTCTTC. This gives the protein CATSDSAKGRYNEQFF.

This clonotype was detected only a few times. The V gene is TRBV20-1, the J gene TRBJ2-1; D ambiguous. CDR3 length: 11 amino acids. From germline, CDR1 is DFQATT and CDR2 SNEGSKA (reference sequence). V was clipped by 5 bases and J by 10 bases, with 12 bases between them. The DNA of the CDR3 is TGCAGTGCTCCCTCCCCCAGCGAGCAGTTCTTC. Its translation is CSAPSPSEQFF.

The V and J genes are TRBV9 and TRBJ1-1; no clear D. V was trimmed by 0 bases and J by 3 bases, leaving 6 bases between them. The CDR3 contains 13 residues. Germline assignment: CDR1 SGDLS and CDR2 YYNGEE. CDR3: CASSVDVDTEAFF. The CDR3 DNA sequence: TGTGCCAGCAGCGTAGACGTGGACACTGAAGCTTTCTTT. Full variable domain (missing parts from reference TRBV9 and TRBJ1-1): DSGVTQTPKHLITATGQRVTLRCSPRSGDLSVYWYQQSLDQGLQFLIQYYNGEERAKGNILERFSAQQFPDLHSELNLSSLELGDSALYFCASSVDVDTEAFFGQGTRLTVV.

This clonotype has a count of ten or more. CDR3 residues: CSAQAAGLRGYEQYF. In DNA form, the CDR3 reads TGCAGTGCGCAGGCAGCCGGGTTAAGGGGGTACGAGCAGTACTTC. The chain links TRBV20-1 to TRBJ2-7; tentatively, D is TRBD1 (6 bases). The V and J ends lost 6 bases and 4 bases respectively, with 22 bases between them. The germline V gene has CDR1 DFQATT and CDR2 SNEGSKA (reference sequence). CDR3 length: 15 amino acids.

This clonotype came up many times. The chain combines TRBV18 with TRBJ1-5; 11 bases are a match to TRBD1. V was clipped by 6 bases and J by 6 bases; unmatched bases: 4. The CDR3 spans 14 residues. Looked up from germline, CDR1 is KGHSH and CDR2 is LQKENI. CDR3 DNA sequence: TGTGCCAGCTCCGCGGGGACAGGGGGTCAGCCCCAGCATTTT. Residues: CASSAGTGGQPQHF.

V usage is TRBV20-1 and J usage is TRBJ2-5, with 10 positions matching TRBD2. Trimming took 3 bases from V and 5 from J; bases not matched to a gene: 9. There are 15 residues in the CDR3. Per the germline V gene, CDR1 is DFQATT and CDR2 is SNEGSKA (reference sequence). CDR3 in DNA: TGCAGTGCTAGCCCCTGGAGCGGGGGGGCGGAGACCCAGTACTTC. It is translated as CSASPWSGGAETQYF.

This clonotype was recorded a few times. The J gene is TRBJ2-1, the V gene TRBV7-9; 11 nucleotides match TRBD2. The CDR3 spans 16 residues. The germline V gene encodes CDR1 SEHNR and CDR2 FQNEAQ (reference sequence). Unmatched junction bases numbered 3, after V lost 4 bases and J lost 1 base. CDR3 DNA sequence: TGTGCCAGCAGCTGGGGACTAGCGGAATCCTACAATGAGCAGTTCTTC. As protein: CASSWGLAESYNEQFF.